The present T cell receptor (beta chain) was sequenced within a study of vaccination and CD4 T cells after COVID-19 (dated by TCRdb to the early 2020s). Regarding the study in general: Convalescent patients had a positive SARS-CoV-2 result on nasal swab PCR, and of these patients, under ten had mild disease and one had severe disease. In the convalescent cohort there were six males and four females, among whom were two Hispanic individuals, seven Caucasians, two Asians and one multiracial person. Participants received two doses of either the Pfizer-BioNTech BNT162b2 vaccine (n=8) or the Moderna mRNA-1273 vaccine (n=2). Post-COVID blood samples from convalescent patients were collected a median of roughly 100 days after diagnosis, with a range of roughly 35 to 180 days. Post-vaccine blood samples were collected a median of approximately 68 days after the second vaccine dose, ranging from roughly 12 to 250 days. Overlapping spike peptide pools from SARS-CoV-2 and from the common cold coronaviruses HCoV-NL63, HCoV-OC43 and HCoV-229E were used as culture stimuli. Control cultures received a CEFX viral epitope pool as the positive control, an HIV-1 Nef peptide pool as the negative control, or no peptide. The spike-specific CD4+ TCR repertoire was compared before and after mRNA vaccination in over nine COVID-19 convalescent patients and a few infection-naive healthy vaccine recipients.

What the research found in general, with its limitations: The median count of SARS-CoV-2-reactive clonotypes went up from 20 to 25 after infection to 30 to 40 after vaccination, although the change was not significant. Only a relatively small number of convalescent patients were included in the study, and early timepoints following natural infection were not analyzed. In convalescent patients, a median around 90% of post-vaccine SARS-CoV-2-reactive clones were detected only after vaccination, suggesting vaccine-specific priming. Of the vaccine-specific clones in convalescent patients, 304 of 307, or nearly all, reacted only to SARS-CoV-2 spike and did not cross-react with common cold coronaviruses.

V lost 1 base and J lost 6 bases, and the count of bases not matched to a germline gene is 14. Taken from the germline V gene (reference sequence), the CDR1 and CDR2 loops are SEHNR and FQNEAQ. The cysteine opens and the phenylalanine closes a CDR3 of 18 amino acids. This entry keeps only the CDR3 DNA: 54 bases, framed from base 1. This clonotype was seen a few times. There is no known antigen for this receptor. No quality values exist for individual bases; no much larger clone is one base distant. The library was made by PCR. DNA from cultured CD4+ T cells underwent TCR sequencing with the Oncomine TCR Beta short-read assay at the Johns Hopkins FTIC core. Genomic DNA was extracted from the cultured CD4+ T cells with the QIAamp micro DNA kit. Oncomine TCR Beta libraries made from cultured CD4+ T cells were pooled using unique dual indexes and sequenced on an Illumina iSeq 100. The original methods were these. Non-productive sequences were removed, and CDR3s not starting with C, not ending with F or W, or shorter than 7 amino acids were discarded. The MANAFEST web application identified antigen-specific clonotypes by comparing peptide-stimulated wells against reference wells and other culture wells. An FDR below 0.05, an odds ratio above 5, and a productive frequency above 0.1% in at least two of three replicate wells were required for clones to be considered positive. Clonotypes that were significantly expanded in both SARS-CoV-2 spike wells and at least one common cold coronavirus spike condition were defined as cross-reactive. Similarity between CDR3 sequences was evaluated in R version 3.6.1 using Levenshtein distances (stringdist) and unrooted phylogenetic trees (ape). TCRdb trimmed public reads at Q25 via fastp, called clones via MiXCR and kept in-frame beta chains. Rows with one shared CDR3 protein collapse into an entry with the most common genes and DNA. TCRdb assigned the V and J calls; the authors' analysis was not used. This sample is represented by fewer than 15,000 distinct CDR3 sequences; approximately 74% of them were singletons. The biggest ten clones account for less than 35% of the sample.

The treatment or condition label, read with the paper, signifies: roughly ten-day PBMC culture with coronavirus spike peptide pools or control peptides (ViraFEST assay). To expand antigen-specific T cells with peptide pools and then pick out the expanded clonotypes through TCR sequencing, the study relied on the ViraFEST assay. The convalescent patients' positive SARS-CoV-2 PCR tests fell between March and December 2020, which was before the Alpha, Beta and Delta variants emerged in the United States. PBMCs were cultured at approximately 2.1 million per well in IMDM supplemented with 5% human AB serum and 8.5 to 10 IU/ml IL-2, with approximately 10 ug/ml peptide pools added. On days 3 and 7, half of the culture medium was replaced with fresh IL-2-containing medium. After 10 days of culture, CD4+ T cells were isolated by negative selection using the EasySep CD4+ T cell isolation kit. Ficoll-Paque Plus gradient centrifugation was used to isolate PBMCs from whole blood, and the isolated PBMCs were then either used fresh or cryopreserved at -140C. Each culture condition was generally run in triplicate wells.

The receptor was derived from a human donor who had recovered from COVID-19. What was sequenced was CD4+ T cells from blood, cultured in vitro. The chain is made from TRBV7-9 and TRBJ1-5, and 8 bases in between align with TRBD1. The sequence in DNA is TGTGCCAGCAGCTTAGGCCGGGGTACAGGGGGTCGGAGTCAGCCCCAGCATTTT. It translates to CASSLGRGTGGRSQPQHF.